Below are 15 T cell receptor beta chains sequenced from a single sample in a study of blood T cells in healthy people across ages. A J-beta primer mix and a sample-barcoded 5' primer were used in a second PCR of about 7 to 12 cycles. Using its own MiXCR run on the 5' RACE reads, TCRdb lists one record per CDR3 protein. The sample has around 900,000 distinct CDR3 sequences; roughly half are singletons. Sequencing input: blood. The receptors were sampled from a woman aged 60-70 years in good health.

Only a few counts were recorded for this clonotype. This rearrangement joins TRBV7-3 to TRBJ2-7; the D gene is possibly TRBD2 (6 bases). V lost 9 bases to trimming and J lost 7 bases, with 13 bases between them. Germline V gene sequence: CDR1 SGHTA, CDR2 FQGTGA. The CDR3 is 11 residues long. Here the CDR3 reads CASSGPGEQYF. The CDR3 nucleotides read TGTGCCAGTAGCGGTCCGGGGGAGCAGTACTTC. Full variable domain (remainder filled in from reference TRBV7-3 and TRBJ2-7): GAGVSQTPSNKVTEKGKYVELRCDPISGHTALYWYRQSLGQGPEFLIYFQGTGAADDSGLPNDRFFAVRPEGSVSTLKIQRTERGDSAVYLCASSGPGEQYFGPGTRLTVT.

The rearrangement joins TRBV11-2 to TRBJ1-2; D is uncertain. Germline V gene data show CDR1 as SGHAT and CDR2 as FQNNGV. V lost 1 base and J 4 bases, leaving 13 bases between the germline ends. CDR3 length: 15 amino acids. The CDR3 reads CASSLGPTAIYGYTF. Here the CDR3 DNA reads TGTGCCAGCAGCTTAGGGCCGACCGCGATCTATGGCTACACCTTC.

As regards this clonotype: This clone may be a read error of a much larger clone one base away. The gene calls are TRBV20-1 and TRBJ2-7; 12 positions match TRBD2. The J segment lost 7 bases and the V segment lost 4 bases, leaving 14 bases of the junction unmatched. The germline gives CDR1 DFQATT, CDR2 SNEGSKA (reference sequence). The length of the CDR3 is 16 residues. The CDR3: CSAITGLAGIYNEQYF. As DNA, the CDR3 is TGCAGTGCTATAACGGGACTAGCGGGCATTTACAATGAGCAGTACTTC.

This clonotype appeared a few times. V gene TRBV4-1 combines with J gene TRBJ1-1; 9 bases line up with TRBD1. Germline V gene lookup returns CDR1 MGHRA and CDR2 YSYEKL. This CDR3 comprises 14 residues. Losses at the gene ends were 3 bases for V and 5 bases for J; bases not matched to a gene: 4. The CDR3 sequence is CASSQDRGLTEAFF. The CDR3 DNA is TGCGCCAGCAGCCAGGACAGGGGATTAACTGAAGCTTTCTTT.

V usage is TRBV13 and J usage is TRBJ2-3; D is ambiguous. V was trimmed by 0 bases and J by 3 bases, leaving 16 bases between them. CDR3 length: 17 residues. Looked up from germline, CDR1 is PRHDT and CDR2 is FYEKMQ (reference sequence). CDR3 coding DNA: TGTGCCAGCAGCTTAGGTCTGGGCTACTTAAGAACAGATACGCAGTATTTT. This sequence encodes CASSLGLGYLRTDTQYF. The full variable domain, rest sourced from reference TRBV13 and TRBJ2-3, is AAGVIQSPRHLIKEKRETATLKCYPIPRHDTVYWYQQGPGQDPQFLISFYEKMQSDKGSIPDRFSAQQFSDYHSELNMSSLELGDSALYFCASSLGLGYLRTDTQYFGPGTRLTVL.

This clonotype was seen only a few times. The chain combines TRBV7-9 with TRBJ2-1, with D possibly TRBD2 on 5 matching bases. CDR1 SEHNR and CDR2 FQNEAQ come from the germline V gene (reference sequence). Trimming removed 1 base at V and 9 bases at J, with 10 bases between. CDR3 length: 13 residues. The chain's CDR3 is CASSLVEVGEQFF. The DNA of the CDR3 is TGTGCCAGCAGCTTAGTGGAGGTGGGTGAGCAGTTCTTC.

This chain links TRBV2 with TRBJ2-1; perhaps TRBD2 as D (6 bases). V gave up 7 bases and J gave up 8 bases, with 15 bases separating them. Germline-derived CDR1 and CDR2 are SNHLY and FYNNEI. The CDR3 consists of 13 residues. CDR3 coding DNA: TGTGCCAGCAAGGAGGGAGAATACGATGAGCAGTTCTTC. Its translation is CASKEGEYDEQFF.

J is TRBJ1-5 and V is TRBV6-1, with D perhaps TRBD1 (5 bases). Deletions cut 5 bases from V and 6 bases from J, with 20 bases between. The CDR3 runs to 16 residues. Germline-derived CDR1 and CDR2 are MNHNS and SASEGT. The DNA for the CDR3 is TGTGCCAGCAGTAAAGGGCGGGACCCGAGGGCTCAGCCCCAGCATTTT. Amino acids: CASSKGRDPRAQPQHF.

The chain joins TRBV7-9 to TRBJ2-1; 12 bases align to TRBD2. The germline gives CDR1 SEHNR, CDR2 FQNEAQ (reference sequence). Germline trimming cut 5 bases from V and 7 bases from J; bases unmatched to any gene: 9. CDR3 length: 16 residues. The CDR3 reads CASSARLAGVLNEQFF. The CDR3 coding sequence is TGTGCCAGCAGCGCCCGACTAGCGGGAGTATTGAATGAGCAGTTCTTC.

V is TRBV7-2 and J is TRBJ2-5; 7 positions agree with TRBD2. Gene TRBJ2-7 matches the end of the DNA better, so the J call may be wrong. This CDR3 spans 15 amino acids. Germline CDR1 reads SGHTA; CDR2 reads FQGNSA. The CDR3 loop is CASSLPGLPMGEQYF. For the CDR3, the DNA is TGTGCCAGCAGCCTACCGGGACTACCAATGGGCGAGCAGTACTTC.

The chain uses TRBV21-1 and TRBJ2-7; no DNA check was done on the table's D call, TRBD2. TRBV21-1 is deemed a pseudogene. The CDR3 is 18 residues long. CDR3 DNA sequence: TGTGCCAGCACCTCTGGCGGTCTTGGACTAGCGGAGTGCTACGAGCAGTACTTC. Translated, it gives CASTSGGLGLAECYEQYF.

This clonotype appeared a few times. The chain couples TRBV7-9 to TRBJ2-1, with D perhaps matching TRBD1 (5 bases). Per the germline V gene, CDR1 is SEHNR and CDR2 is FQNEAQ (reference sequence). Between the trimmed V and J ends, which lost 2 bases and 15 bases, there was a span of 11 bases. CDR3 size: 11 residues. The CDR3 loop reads CASSLTGHPFF. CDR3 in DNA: TGTGCCAGCAGCTTAACAGGTCACCCGTTCTTC.

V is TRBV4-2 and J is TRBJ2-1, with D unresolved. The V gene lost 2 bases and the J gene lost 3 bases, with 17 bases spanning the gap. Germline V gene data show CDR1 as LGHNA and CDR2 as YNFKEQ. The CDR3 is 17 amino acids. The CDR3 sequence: CASSQTRLDTHYNEQFF. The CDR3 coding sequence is TGTGCCAGCAGCCAAACCCGGCTGGATACGCACTACAATGAGCAGTTCTTC.

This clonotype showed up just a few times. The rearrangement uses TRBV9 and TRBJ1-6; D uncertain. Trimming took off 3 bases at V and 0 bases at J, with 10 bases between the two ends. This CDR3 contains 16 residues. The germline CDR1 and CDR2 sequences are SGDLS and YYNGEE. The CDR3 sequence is CASSAASSSYNSPLHF. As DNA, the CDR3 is TGTGCCAGCAGCGCGGCCAGTAGCTCCTATAATTCACCCCTCCACTTT.

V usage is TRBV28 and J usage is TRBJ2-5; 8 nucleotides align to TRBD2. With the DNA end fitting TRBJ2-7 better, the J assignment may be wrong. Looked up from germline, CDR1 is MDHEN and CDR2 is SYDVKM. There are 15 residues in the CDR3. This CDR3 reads CASISIGSGSYEQYF. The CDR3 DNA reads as TGTGCCAGCATCTCCATCGGGAGCGGGAGCTACGAGCAGTACTTC.